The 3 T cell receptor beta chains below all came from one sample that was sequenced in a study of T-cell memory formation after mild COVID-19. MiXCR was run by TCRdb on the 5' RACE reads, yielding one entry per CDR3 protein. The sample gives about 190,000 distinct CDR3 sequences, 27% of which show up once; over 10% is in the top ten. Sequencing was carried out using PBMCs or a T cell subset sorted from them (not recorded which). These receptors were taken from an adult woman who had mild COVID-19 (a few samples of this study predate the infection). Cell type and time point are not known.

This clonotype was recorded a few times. The CDR3 loop reads CSTRGLSYETQYF. The CDR3 DNA reads as TGCAGCACCAGGGGGCTCTCCTATGAGACCCAGTACTTC. The chain carries TRBV29-1 and TRBJ2-5, with 8 bases fitting TRBD1. This CDR3 is built from 13 residues. Trimming took 8 bases from V and 5 from J; bases not matched to a gene: 10. Germline V gives CDR1 SQVTM, CDR2 ANQGSEA. Variable domain in full (rest from reference TRBV29-1 and TRBJ2-5): SAVISQKPSRDICQRGTSLTIQCQVDSQVTMMFWYRQQPGQSLTLIATANQGSEATYESGFVIDKFPISRPNLTFSTLTVSNMSPEDSSIYLCSTRGLSYETQYFGPGTRLLVL.

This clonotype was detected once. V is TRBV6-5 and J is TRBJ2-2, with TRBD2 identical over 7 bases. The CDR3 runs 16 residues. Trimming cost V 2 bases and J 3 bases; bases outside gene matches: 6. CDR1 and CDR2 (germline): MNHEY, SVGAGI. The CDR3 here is CASSYNGGSHTGELFF. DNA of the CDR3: TGTGCCAGCAGTTACAACGGGGGGAGCCACACCGGGGAGCTGTTTTTT.

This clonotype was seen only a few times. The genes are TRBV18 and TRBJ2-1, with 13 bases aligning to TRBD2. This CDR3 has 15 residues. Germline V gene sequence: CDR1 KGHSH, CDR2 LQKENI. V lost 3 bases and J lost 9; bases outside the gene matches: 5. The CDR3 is CASSPSGLAGTEQFF. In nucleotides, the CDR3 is TGTGCCAGCTCACCCTCGGGACTAGCGGGAACTGAGCAGTTCTTC.